This T cell receptor beta chain was sequenced for a study of cytomegalovirus exposure and HLA in healthy donors. Study background: An analysis done earlier identified more than 90 million unique TCR beta sequences from roughly 190 million T cells.

This clone appeared a single time. Its antigen is as yet unknown. The PCR contained 60 Vbeta and 13 Jbeta primers. Method: immunoSEQ multiplex PCR; TCRdb's copy keeps in-frame clones and lacks some. The sample carries under 150,000 clones, about 69% recorded once. Study-level findings and limits: Earlier analysis looked at TCR beta V segments, and most were productive about 87% or about 30% of the time. The study recorded 164 TCR beta chains that were cytomegalovirus-associated. No immune exposure information besides CMV serostatus was available.

Input material: PBMCs. This TCR was recovered from a man aged 30 to 45 in good health and CMV-seronegative.

DNA of the CDR3: TGCGCCAGCAGCTTGATAGAAGGGGGCCGGTACGACGAGCAGTACTTC. It yields the protein CASSLIEGGRYDEQYF. This chain joins TRBV5-1 and TRBJ2-7; 7 nucleotides align to TRBD1. Germline trimming cut 1 base from V and 5 bases from J; bases unmatched to any gene: 12. The germline CDR1 and CDR2 sequences are SGHRS and YFSETQ. The CDR3 runs to 16 residues.